The 26 T cell receptor beta chains reported below all come from one sample, sequenced in a study of blood T cell repertoires in COVID-19. The protocol was immunoSEQ multiplex PCR, while the TCRdb copy is restricted to in-frame clones and leaves out a portion. Altogether some 200,000 clones are present, around 87% being singletons, with the ten largest covering 2% to 3%. The sample was peripheral blood. All receptors come from a man aged 40-49 years with active or convalescent COVID-19.

The rearrangement uses TRBV2 and TRBJ1-2; 8 bases agree with TRBD1. Unmatched junction bases numbered 12, after V lost 4 bases and J lost 8 bases. The CDR3 contains 15 residues. Per the germline V gene, CDR1 is SNHLY and CDR2 is FYNNEI. CDR3 sequence (DNA): TGTGCCAGCAGTGGAAGGACAGGGCAATTTGACGGCTACACCTTC. This sequence encodes CASSGRTGQFDGYTF.

The gene calls are TRBV6-6 and TRBJ1-5; D remains ambiguous. The CDR3 is 14 amino acids. V gave up 3 bases and J gave up 2 bases, with 8 bases separating them. Germline V gene data show CDR1 as MNHNY and CDR2 as SVGAGI (reference sequence). The CDR3 spells CASSYSQGNQPQHF. In DNA form, the CDR3 reads TGTGCCAGCAGTTATAGTCAGGGCAATCAGCCCCAGCATTTT.

The V gene is TRBV5-6, the J gene TRBJ2-1; 9 nucleotides match TRBD2. Trimming at V came to 7 bases and at J to 9 bases, leaving 14 bases not matched to a gene. CDR1 SGHDT and CDR2 YYEEEE come from the germline V gene. The CDR3 has 15 residues. The DNA for the CDR3 is TGTGCCAGCCGACCTAGGACTAGCGTTCGGGGTGAGCAGTTCTTC. Protein sequence: CASRPRTSVRGEQFF.

The genes are TRBV6-5 and TRBJ2-2; D perhaps matches TRBD2 (5 bases). V lost 7 bases, J lost 0 bases, and 6 bases lay in between. CDR3 size: 13 residues. Germline assignment: CDR1 MNHEY and CDR2 SVGAGI. CDR3 protein: CASTLANTGELFF. The CDR3 DNA follows: TGTGCCAGCACACTAGCGAACACCGGGGAGCTGTTTTTT.

This chain uses TRBV29-1 with TRBJ2-1; perhaps TRBD2 as D (6 bases). The CDR3 sequence is 8 residues long. The germline CDR1 and CDR2 sequences are SQVTM and ANQGSEA. The CDR3 protein is CAGNEQFF. The CDR3 DNA follows: TGCGCGGGGAATGAGCAGTTCTTC.

This chain joins TRBV5-1 and TRBJ1-3; D is unresolved. This CDR3 comprises 15 residues. V was cut by 0 bases and J by 0 bases, with 7 bases left in between. Germline V gene lookup returns CDR1 SGHRS and CDR2 YFSETQ. The CDR3 DNA sequence: TGCGCCAGCAGCTTGGCCGGGGTCTCTGGAAACACCATATATTTT. Its protein product is CASSLAGVSGNTIYF.

V is TRBV14 and J is TRBJ1-1, with 9 nucleotides matching TRBD1. Trimming removed 4 bases from V and 10 bases from J; junction bases left unmatched: 7. The CDR3 contains 13 residues. Germline CDR1 and CDR2: SGHDN and FVKESK. CDR3 nucleotide sequence: TGTGCCAGCAGCCCGCCGGGACAGGGCTTAGCTTTCTTT. Its protein is CASSPPGQGLAFF.

This chain joins TRBV5-1 and TRBJ2-7, with a tentative D call TRBD2 (5 bases). V was cut by 4 bases and J by 6 bases, with 11 bases left in between. The CDR3 length is 12 residues. The germline CDR1 and CDR2 sequences are SGHRS and YFSETQ. The DNA of the CDR3 is TGCGCCAGCAGCCCAAGAGGGAGCGAGCAGTACTTC. Translation gives CASSPRGSEQYF.

This sequence joins TRBV19 and TRBJ1-5; a possible D gene is TRBD1 (5 bases). The CDR3 is 15 residues long. The germline V gene encodes CDR1 LNHDA and CDR2 SQIVND (reference sequence). Trimming took 3 bases from V and 7 from J, leaving 16 bases between them. CDR3 sequence: CASSIREGVGQPQHF. For the CDR3, the DNA is TGTGCCAGTAGTATCAGGGAAGGGGTAGGACAGCCCCAGCATTTT.

The chain is built from TRBV11-3 and TRBJ2-2, with D possibly being TRBD1 (5 bases). V dropped 5 bases and J dropped 0 bases, with 7 bases sitting between them. The CDR3 has 14 residues. The V gene's germline CDR1 is SGHNT and CDR2 YENEEA. The CDR3 coding sequence is TGTGCCAGCAGCCGACAGTCGAACACCGGGGAGCTGTTTTTT. It codes for CASSRQSNTGELFF.

The gene calls are TRBV5-1 and TRBJ2-7; D is unclear. CDR1 is SGHRS and CDR2 is YFSETQ in the germline V gene. The CDR3 is 12 residues long. The V gene lost 4 bases and the J gene lost 3 bases, with 8 bases spanning the gap. This CDR3 is CASSLDGYEQYF. The CDR3 DNA reads as TGCGCCAGCAGCCTAGACGGCTACGAGCAGTACTTC.

The chain recombines TRBV11-2 with TRBJ1-6, with 10 bases lining up with TRBD1. Per the germline V gene, CDR1 is SGHAT and CDR2 is FQNNGV. V was clipped by 1 base and J by 9 bases; unmatched bases: 3. The CDR3 spans 15 residues. CDR3 DNA: TGTGCCAGCAGCTTAGCGACAGGGGGCTCTTCACCCCTCCACTTT. This translates into CASSLATGGSSPLHF.

This rearrangement joins TRBV24-1 to TRBJ2-1, with 13 bases that match TRBD2. Losses at the gene ends were 7 bases for V and 7 bases for J; bases not matched to a gene: 9. Germline V gene sequence: CDR1 KGHDR, CDR2 SFDVKD. The CDR3 extends over 16 amino acids. The CDR3 DNA reads as TGTGCCACCAGGGGCCAAACTAGCGGGGGGGGAAATGAGCAGTTCTTC. Its translation: CATRGQTSGGGNEQFF.

J is TRBJ1-4 and V is TRBV5-5; 7 bases match TRBD1. This CDR3 has 14 amino acids. Trimming cost V 3 bases and J 2 bases; bases outside gene matches: 1. CDR1 SGHKS and CDR2 YYEKEE come from the germline V gene (reference sequence). The CDR3 spells CASSSGQTNEKLFF. CDR3 DNA sequence: TGTGCCAGCAGCTCGGGACAGACTAATGAAAAACTGTTTTTT. The full variable domain, in which reference TRBV5-5 and TRBJ1-4 provide the parts outside the CDR3, is DAGVTQSPTHLIKTRGQQVTLRCSPISGHKSVSWYQQVLGQGPQFIFQYYEKEERGRGNFPDRFSARQFPNYSSELNVNALLLGDSALYLCASSSGQTNEKLFFGSGTQLSVL.

The chain couples TRBV12-3 or TRBV12-4 to TRBJ1-2, with D maybe TRBD1 (6 bases). The CDR3 contains 11 residues. Trimming removed 3 bases from V and 10 bases from J, with 9 bases in between. The CDR3 nucleotides read TGTGCCAGCAGTTTTCAGGGGCTCTACACCTTC. It translates to CASSFQGLYTF.

The rearrangement links TRBV5-4 to TRBJ2-5; tentative D call: TRBD1 (5 bases). The CDR3 runs 12 residues. Germline assignment: CDR1 SGHNT and CDR2 YYREEE (reference sequence). Trimming shortened V by 4 bases and J by 5 bases, and 9 bases separated the two germline ends. The CDR3 spells CASSPWGETQYF. CDR3 bases: TGTGCCAGCAGCCCATGGGGCGAGACCCAGTACTTC.

The CDR3 sequence: CASSRGYLTGRTYEQYF. CDR3 in DNA: TGTGCCAGCAGCCGAGGGTATCTTACAGGGCGAACCTACGAGCAGTACTTC. The J gene is TRBJ2-7, the V gene TRBV7-9; the D gene is possibly TRBD1 (6 bases). V lost 5 bases to trimming and J lost 2 bases, with 22 bases between them. Germline V lookup: CDR1 SEHNR, CDR2 FQNEAQ (reference sequence). The CDR3 contains 17 residues.

The chain combines TRBV2 with TRBJ2-5, with 8 bases aligning to TRBD1. Looked up from germline, CDR1 is SNHLY and CDR2 is FYNNEI. CDR3 size: 15 residues. The ends lost 3 bases at V and 7 bases at J; junction bases unmatched: 10. The CDR3 region is CASSDSAGGFGTQYF. CDR3 in DNA: TGTGCCAGCAGTGATTCCGCAGGGGGCTTTGGGACCCAGTACTTC.

As concerns this clone: Other DNA variants within this sample encode the same CDR3. This chain connects TRBV5-1 to TRBJ2-7; TRBD1 aligns across 7 bases. V lost 4 bases and J lost 0; bases outside the gene matches: 1. The germline CDR1 and CDR2 sequences are SGHRS and YFSETQ. This CDR3 comprises 13 residues. The CDR3: CASSPGGSYEQYF. CDR3 sequence (DNA): TGCGCCAGCAGCCCAGGGGGCTCCTACGAGCAGTACTTC.

The chain carries TRBV6-1 and TRBJ1-1; no reliable D call. V lost 2 bases to trimming and J lost 4 bases, with 8 bases between them. Germline CDR1 is MNHNS and CDR2 is SASEGT. The length of the CDR3 is 13 residues. The CDR3 loop is CASSEPPGTEAFF. The CDR3 nucleotides are TGTGCCAGCAGTGAACCCCCGGGCACTGAAGCTTTCTTT.

The rearrangement joins TRBV5-1 to TRBJ1-2; TRBD1 matches 7 bases. The length of the CDR3 is 14 residues. The V gene's germline CDR1 is SGHRS and CDR2 YFSETQ. V gave up 4 bases and J gave up 5 bases; unmatched junction bases: 8. CDR3 sequence reads: CASSREGQNYGYTF. The CDR3 DNA is TGCGCCAGCAGCCGCGAGGGACAGAATTATGGCTACACCTTC. The entire variable domain, with the rest obtained from reference TRBV5-1 and TRBJ1-2, is as follows: KAGVTQTPRYLIKTRGQQVTLSCSPISGHRSVSWYQQTPGQGLQFLFEYFSETQRNKGNFPGRFSGRQFSNSRSEMNVSTLELGDSALYLCASSREGQNYGYTFGSGTRLTVV.

The chain joins TRBV30 to TRBJ1-1, with 9 bases aligning to TRBD1. The length of the CDR3 is 15 residues. V was pared by 1 base and J by 1 base, with 4 bases of the junction left unmatched. CDR1 is GTSNPN, CDR2 SVGIG, per germline (reference sequence). The CDR3, as DNA: TGTGCCTGGAGTGCGACAGGGGGAAAGAACACTGAAGCTTTCTTT. This sequence encodes CAWSATGGKNTEAFF.

On this clone itself: An end of the junction does not agree with germline; a read error may underlie this. The chain carries TRBV7-7 and TRBJ2-1; D may correspond to TRBD1 or TRBD2 (5 bases each). The CDR3 is made up of 15 amino acids. Per germline, CDR1 SSHAT and CDR2 FNYEAQ (reference sequence). The chain's CDR3 is CASSLGAEGHNEQFF. In DNA form, the CDR3 reads TGTGCTAGCAGCTTAGGGGCAGAGGGTCACAATGAGCAGTTCTTC. Supplemented by reference TRBV7-7 and TRBJ2-1, the full variable domain reads GAGVSQSPRYKVTKRGQDVTLRCDPISSHATLYWYQQALGQGPEFLTYFNYEAQPDKSGLPSDRFSAERPEGSISTLTIQRTEQRDSAMYRCASSLGAEGHNEQFFGPGTRLTVL.

The chain couples TRBV6-4 to TRBJ2-3; maybe TRBD2 (6 bases). V lost 0 bases and J lost 7, with 20 bases in between. This CDR3 spans 17 amino acids. Per germline, CDR1 MRHNA and CDR2 SNTAGT. DNA for the CDR3: TGTGCCAGCAGTGACTCGCCGGTGGGGCGGGGATGGAATACGCAGTATTTT. Its protein product is CASSDSPVGRGWNTQYF.

The chain has TRBV5-1 and TRBJ2-5, with TRBD1 as a possible D gene (5 bases). The germline V gene encodes CDR1 SGHRS and CDR2 YFSETQ. CDR3 length equals 15 residues. Trimming took 1 base from V and 7 from J, leaving 17 bases between them. The CDR3 loop reads CASSLLSRPQGTQYF. In nucleotides, the CDR3 is TGCGCCAGCAGCTTGTTGAGTCGACCCCAGGGGACCCAGTACTTC.

This chain uses TRBV11-2 with TRBJ2-7, with 7 bases aligning to TRBD1. Germline CDR1 SGHAT, CDR2 FQNNGV. V dropped 5 bases and J dropped 3; count of bases not matched to a gene: 7. CDR3 size: 14 residues. The CDR3: CASSTRTGDYEQYF. The CDR3 DNA reads TGTGCCAGCAGCACCCGGACAGGAGACTACGAGCAGTACTTC.